This T cell receptor beta chain was sequenced for a study of cytomegalovirus exposure and HLA in healthy donors. Whole-study results and caveats: Previously analyzed data showed that most TCR beta V segments were productive at a frequency of about 90% or about 30%.

13 Jbeta primers and 60 Vbeta primers were used for the PCR. The protocol was immunoSEQ multiplex PCR, while the TCRdb copy is restricted to in-frame clones and leaves out a portion. The sample lists some 200,000 clones, approximately 70% occurring once. The length of the CDR3 is 16 residues. The germline gives CDR1 MNHEY, CDR2 SMNVEV (reference sequence). With regard to this clone: Its antigen remains unknown.

The V and J genes are TRBV27 and TRBJ2-5, with 8 bases fitting TRBD1. The J call may not be correct, given that the DNA end is closer to TRBJ2-7. Sequencing used PBMCs. The receptor was derived from a man aged 35 to 55 in good health and CMV-seropositive. CDR3 sequence reads: CASAEGVGQAVYEQYF. The CDR3 DNA is TGTGCCAGCGCCGAGGGTGTGGGACAGGCCGTCTACGAGCAGTACTTC.